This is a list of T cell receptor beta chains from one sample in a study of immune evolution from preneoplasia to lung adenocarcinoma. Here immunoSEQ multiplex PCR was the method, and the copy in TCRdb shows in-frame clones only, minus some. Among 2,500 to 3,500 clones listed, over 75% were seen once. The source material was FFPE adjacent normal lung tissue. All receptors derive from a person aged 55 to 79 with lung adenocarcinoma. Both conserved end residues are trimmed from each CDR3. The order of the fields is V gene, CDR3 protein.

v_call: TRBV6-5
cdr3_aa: ASSYGGTNTEAF

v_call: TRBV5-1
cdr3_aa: ASRAYTSGGETQY

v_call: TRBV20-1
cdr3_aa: SAGLREQY

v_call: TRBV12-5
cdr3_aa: ASGLYQPASYGYT

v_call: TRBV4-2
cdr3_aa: ASSQESHRVYEQY

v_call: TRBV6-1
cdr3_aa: ASRPTGDTGELF

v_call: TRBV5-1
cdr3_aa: ASSFNTGGRVKVFYEQY

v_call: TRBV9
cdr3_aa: ASSPRLGLNTEAF

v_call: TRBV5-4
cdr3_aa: ASSPGTGASFEQF

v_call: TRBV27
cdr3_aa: ASTPSGQLYGYT

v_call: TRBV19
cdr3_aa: ASSIGQGVGIQY

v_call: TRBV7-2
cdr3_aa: ASSLGPGGGEQY

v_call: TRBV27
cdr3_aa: ASSLGPFRNEKLF

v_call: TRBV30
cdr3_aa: AWRGQGNQPQH

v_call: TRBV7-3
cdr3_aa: VSSIGGADTQY

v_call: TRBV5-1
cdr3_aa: ASSFGTYTNSGYT

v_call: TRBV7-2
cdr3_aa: ASSLGQTSGETQY

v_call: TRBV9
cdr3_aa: ASSVGLVSGNEQF

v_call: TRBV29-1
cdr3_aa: SVVLALSYNEQF

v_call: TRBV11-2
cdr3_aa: ASSLDGTGGHEQF

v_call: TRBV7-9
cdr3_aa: ASSLALGWSASGNTIY

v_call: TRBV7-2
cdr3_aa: ASSLGYTSTDTQY

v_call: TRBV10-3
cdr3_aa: AISEGANYGYT

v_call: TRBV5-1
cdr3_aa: ASSLMGGAPSTDTQY

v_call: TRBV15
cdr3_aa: ATSRERTGATDTQY

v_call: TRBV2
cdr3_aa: ASRAGVDEQY

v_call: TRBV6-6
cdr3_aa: ASSPRTGRDSPLH

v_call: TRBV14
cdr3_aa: ASSQAWGFSEAYNEQF

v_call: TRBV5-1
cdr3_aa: ASSLVPSYNEQF

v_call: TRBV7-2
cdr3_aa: ASSSGFGGAF

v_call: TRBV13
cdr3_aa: ASSHGTSGYGLDEQY

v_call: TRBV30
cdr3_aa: AWDTGAEAF

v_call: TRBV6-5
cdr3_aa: ASSYAGNQPQH

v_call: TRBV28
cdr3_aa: ASSWRGQANTEAF

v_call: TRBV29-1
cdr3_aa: SVERTSGTNTGELF

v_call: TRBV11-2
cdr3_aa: ASSFPRAGDTGELF

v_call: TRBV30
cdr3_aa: AWSRTGDRTEAF

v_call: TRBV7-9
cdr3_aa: ASSLDREYNSPLH

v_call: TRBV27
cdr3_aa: ASSLGTSGQPQH

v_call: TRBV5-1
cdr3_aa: ASRLDRDEQY

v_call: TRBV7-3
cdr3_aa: ASSLGLSRGEAQY

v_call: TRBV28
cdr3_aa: ASSLQVQGGT

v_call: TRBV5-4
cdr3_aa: ASRVDRGRLYT

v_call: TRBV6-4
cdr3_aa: ASSDSSGGPTGELF

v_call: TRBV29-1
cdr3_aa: SSELFDDRESRYT

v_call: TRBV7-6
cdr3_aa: ASSLRTGETQY

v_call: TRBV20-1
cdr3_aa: SAVSSYEQY

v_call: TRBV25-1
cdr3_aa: ASSRTDTQY